Included here is one T cell receptor beta chain sequence, with context. Its antigen remains unknown. This CDR3 is also generated by other DNA sequences in the sample. The data were obtained in a study of radiotherapy plus CTLA-4 blockade in lung cancer. Measured with immunoSEQ multiplex PCR; TCRdb has only the in-frame clones, and not every one. The sample has 52,000 or so clones, around four fifths seen once; the top ten hold 3.2%. From germline, CDR1 is SGHVS and CDR2 FNYEAQ. V lost 5 bases and J lost 2; bases outside the gene matches: 4. The CDR3 extends over 15 amino acids. Regarding the study as a whole: Among blood TCR repertoires after radiotherapy plus ipilimumab, tumor-derived clones expanded.

Patients with chemo-refractory metastatic non-small-cell lung cancer received focal radiation plus CTLA-4 blockade with ipilimumab. This chain links TRBV7-6 with TRBJ1-2; TRBD1 aligns across 11 bases. This specimen consisted of peripheral blood, obtained from a patient treated with radiotherapy plus ipilimumab. This TCR came from a human donor with non-small cell lung cancer who had a partial response to radiotherapy plus ipilimumab. CDR3 in amino acids: CASSPGTGGNYGYTF. In DNA, the CDR3 is TGTGCCAGCAGCCCCGGGACAGGGGGGAACTATGGCTACACCTTC.